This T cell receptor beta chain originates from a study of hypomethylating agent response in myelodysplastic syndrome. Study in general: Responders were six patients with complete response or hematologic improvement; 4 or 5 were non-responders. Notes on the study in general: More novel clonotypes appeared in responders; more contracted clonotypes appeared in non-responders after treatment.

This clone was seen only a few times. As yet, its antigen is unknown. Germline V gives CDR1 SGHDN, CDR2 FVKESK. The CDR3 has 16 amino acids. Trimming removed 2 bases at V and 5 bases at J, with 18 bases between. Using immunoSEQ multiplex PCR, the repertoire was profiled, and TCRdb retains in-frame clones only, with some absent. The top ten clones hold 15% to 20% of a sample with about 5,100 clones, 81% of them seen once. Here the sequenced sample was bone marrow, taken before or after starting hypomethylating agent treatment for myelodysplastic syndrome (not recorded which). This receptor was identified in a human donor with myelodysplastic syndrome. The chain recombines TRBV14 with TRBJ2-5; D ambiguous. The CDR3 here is CASSQRLNLGPETQYF. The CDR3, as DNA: TGTGCCAGCAGCCAAAGATTGAACTTGGGCCCGGAGACCCAGTACTTC.